The 18 T cell receptor beta chains in this list originate from one sample, sequenced in a study of T cell responses to AZD1222 COVID-19 vaccine. Clones were read by immunoSEQ multiplex PCR, and TCRdb kept only the in-frame ones, dropping some. The data hold about 99,000 clones, with 70% to 90% observed a single time. This sample comprised peripheral blood, obtained on day 0 of AZD1222 vaccination. These receptors came from an adult in good health.

V is TRBV9 and J is TRBJ2-2, with TRBD1 matching over 10 bases. This CDR3 spans 16 amino acids. Germline V gene lookup returns CDR1 SGDLS and CDR2 YYNGEE. With V trimmed by 2 bases and J by 3 bases, 4 bases remained unmatched. The CDR3 region is CASSVDRGRYTGELFF. For the CDR3, the DNA is TGTGCCAGCAGCGTCGACAGGGGGCGCTACACCGGGGAGCTGTTTTTT.

The chain employs TRBV29-1 and TRBJ1-2; D is unresolved. Germline-derived CDR1 and CDR2 are SQVTM and ANQGSEA. V was cut by 4 bases and J by 0 bases, with 9 bases left in between. The CDR3 has 13 amino acids. CDR3 region: CSVGPETNYGYTF. The CDR3 DNA reads as TGCAGCGTTGGGCCAGAGACTAACTATGGCTACACCTTC. Filled out from reference TRBV29-1 and TRBJ1-2, the complete variable domain reads SAVISQKPSRDICQRGTSLTIQCQVDSQVTMMFWYRQQPGQSLTLIATANQGSEATYESGFVIDKFPISRPNLTFSTLTVSNMSPEDSSIYLCSVGPETNYGYTFGSGTRLTVV.

The V call is TRBV6-2 or TRBV6-3, the J call TRBJ2-1; TRBD1 aligns across 8 bases. V was clipped by 5 bases and J by 12 bases; unmatched bases: 9. Per the germline V gene, CDR1 is MNHEY and CDR2 is SVGEGT. CDR3 length equals 13 residues. The CDR3 sequence is CASSRTGSYGQFF. CDR3 DNA sequence: TGTGCCAGCAGTCGGACAGGGTCGTATGGGCAGTTCTTC.

The chain couples TRBV4-3 to TRBJ1-4, with D possibly matching TRBD1 (5 bases). The CDR3 is 15 residues long. CDR1 is LGHNA and CDR2 is YSLEER in the germline V gene. Trimming took 0 bases from V and 0 from J, leaving 5 bases between them. CDR3 region: CASSQDRATNEKLFF. CDR3 coding DNA: TGCGCCAGCAGCCAAGACAGGGCAACTAATGAAAAACTGTTTTTT.

V and J are TRBV6-2 or TRBV6-3 and TRBJ2-2; the D is unclear. The V and J ends lost 6 bases and 6 bases respectively, with 14 bases between them. Germline-derived CDR1 and CDR2 are MNHEY and SVGEGT. This CDR3 has 14 amino acids. The CDR3 DNA is TGTGCCAGCAGCCCCATGGTCTTGGCCGGGGAGCTGTTTTTT. Protein sequence: CASSPMVLAGELFF.

The chain is built from TRBV2 and TRBJ1-2; D possibly corresponds to TRBD1 (5 bases). V dropped 5 bases and J dropped 4 bases, with 17 bases sitting between them. Per germline, CDR1 SNHLY and CDR2 FYNNEI. This CDR3 has 15 residues. CDR3 residues: CASSLQGPGSYGYTF. As DNA, the CDR3 is TGTGCCAGCAGTCTCCAGGGCCCAGGTTCCTATGGCTACACCTTC.

This sequence joins TRBV7-2 and TRBJ1-1, with D possibly TRBD1 on 5 matching bases. The V end was cut by 6 bases, the J end by 1 base, with 15 bases between. Germline CDR1 reads SGHTA; CDR2 reads FQGNSA. CDR3 length: 15 amino acids. This CDR3 is CASRPPTGGNTEAFF. The CDR3 region has the DNA TGTGCCAGCAGACCACCGACGGGGGGGAACACTGAAGCTTTCTTT.

This clone was detected a few times. The rearrangement joins TRBV27 to TRBJ2-5, with 7 bases aligning to TRBD2. This CDR3 comprises 14 residues. Germline trimming cut 5 bases from V and 2 bases from J; bases unmatched to any gene: 5. Germline CDR1 is MNHEY and CDR2 is SMNVEV (reference sequence). The CDR3 sequence is CASSRLAKQETQYF. The CDR3 DNA sequence: TGTGCCAGCAGTCGACTAGCCAAACAAGAGACCCAGTACTTC.

The chain uses TRBV19 and TRBJ1-5, with D maybe TRBD1 (5 bases). Trimming removed 4 bases from V and 10 bases from J, with 14 bases in between. This CDR3 has 13 residues. Germline CDR1 is LNHDA and CDR2 is SQIVND (reference sequence). CDR3 bases: TGTGCCAGTAGTACCCCGACAGTGATTCCCCAGCATTTT. This encodes CASSTPTVIPQHF. Full variable domain (rest looked up from reference TRBV19 and TRBJ1-5): DGGITQSPKYLFRKEGQNVTLSCEQNLNHDAMYWYRQDPGQGLRLIYYSQIVNDFQKGDIAEGYSVSREKKESFPLTVTSAQKNPTAFYLCASSTPTVIPQHFGDGTRLSIL.

CDR3 sequence (DNA): TGTGCCAGCAAGCGGGGGCTAGACACTGAAGCTTTCTTT. It specifies CASKRGLDTEAFF. The V gene is TRBV25-1, the J gene TRBJ1-1; D is perhaps TRBD1 (6 bases). The V gene lost 7 bases and the J gene lost 3 bases, with 12 bases spanning the gap. The CDR3 runs 13 residues. Germline CDR1 and CDR2: MGHDK and SYGVNS.

The chain links TRBV6-2 or TRBV6-3 to TRBJ1-4, with 10 nucleotides matching TRBD1. J lost 8 bases, V lost 3 bases, and 3 bases had no gene match. Germline values: CDR1 MNHEY, CDR2 SVGEGT. The CDR3 contains 14 residues. The CDR3 loop is CASSYRQGAEKLFF. In DNA form, the CDR3 reads TGTGCCAGCAGTTATCGACAGGGGGCAGAAAAACTGTTTTTT.

The J gene is TRBJ2-2, the V gene TRBV4-3; D not resolved. The CDR3 runs 15 residues. Trimming removed 0 bases from V and 6 bases from J, with 11 bases in between. From germline, CDR1 is LGHNA and CDR2 YSLEER. The CDR3 spells CASSQEVLGSGELFF. CDR3 DNA sequence: TGCGCCAGCAGCCAAGAGGTATTGGGTTCCGGGGAGCTGTTTTTT.

The chain recombines TRBV5-6 with TRBJ1-1; D is undetermined. CDR1 and CDR2 (germline): SGHDT, YYEEEE. V was clipped by 4 bases and J by 6 bases, with 7 bases between them. This CDR3 comprises 11 residues. The CDR3 here is CASSRVAEAFF. CDR3 DNA: TGTGCCAGCAGCCGGGTCGCTGAAGCTTTCTTT.

This chain links TRBV29-1 with TRBJ2-7; 9 bases are a match to TRBD1. V was clipped by 4 bases and J by 1 base; unmatched bases: 14. This CDR3 is built from 17 residues. The V gene's germline CDR1 is SQVTM and CDR2 ANQGSEA. CDR3 loop: CSVAGIISGQGSYEQYF. The CDR3 DNA reads as TGCAGCGTTGCCGGAATCATAAGCGGACAGGGGTCCTACGAGCAGTACTTC.

The chain has TRBV27 and TRBJ1-1, with D possibly matching TRBD1 (5 bases). V lost 5 bases and J lost 1, with 17 bases in between. CDR1 MNHEY and CDR2 SMNVEV come from the germline V gene (reference sequence). The CDR3 is 16 residues long. This CDR3 reads CASSQGVTAANTEAFF. As DNA, the CDR3 is TGTGCCAGCAGTCAAGGGGTGACAGCCGCGAACACTGAAGCTTTCTTT.

The gene calls are TRBV19 and TRBJ2-7; a weak D match, TRBD1 (6 bases). CDR1 is LNHDA, CDR2 SQIVND, per germline (reference sequence). V lost 3 bases to trimming and J lost 3 bases, with 9 bases between them. This CDR3 is built from 13 residues. The CDR3 loop is CASSILGGYEQYF. CDR3 DNA: TGTGCCAGTAGTATTTTAGGGGGCTACGAGCAGTACTTC.

In regard to this clone: Other nucleotide sequences from this sample produce the same CDR3. The rearrangement uses TRBV6-4 and TRBJ1-6, with 7 bases aligning to TRBD1. Losses at the gene ends were 5 bases for V and 8 bases for J; bases not matched to a gene: 6. The CDR3 is 14 residues long. CDR1 is MRHNA, CDR2 SNTAGT, per germline. The CDR3 coding sequence is TGTGCCAGCAGTCCGACAGGGCGGGATTCACCCCTCCACTTT. Translated, it gives CASSPTGRDSPLHF.

This chain connects TRBV7-2 to TRBJ2-7, with 7 bases fitting TRBD2. Germline loops: CDR1 SGHTA, CDR2 FQGNSA. The CDR3 is made up of 15 amino acids. V lost 1 base, J lost 1 base, and 4 bases stayed unmatched. CDR3 sequence reads: CASSLEVGGSYEQYV. CDR3 DNA sequence: TGTGCCAGCAGCTTAGAAGTGGGGGGGTCCTACGAGCAGTACGTC.